Below, 4 T cell receptor beta chains from the same sample are listed, as sequenced in a study of identical twins (dated by TCRdb to between 2015 and 2016). The library was generated by 5' RACE. TCRdb lists the instrument as Illumina HiSeq 2000. TCRdb trimmed public reads at Q25 via fastp, called clones via MiXCR and kept in-frame beta chains. Records with the same CDR3 protein are collapsed into one entry carrying the most frequent genes and DNA. The sample table lists 1.5 million or so distinct CDR3 sequences, roughly a third of them with a count of one. The ten largest clones represent around 0.25% of the sample. Sample: cord blood. These receptors were taken from a newborn girl in good health.

V and J are TRBV29-1 and TRBJ2-7; TRBD2 might be the D (6 bases). The CDR3 loop spans 14 amino acids. V dropped 6 bases and J dropped 7 bases, with 22 bases sitting between them. Looked up from germline, CDR1 is SQVTM and CDR2 is ANQGSEA. The DNA for the CDR3 is TGCAGCGTCTATAGAGCGGGCCACTACAATGAGCAGTACTTC. Translating it yields CSVYRAGHYNEQYF.

The rearrangement joins TRBV5-1 to TRBJ1-2; tentatively, D is TRBD1 (6 bases). The V gene's germline CDR1 is SGHRS and CDR2 YFSETQ. The CDR3 is made up of 14 amino acids. Trimming took 5 bases from V and 4 from J, leaving 15 bases between them. The CDR3 here is CASRQGFPTYGYTF. The CDR3 DNA reads TGCGCCAGCAGGCAGGGGTTTCCGACCTATGGCTACACCTTC.

This CDR3 reads CASSQTRTHNEQYF. DNA of the CDR3: TGTGCCAGCAGTCAAACTAGAACCCACAATGAGCAGTACTTC. The V and J genes are TRBV11-3 and TRBJ2-5; maybe TRBD2 (5 bases). V was cut by 6 bases and J by 11 bases, with 22 bases left in between. The CDR3 is 14 amino acids. Germline loops: CDR1 SGHNT, CDR2 YENEEA.

This clonotype was recorded only once. V gene TRBV20-1 combines with J gene TRBJ1-1; no definite D call. CDR1 DFQATT and CDR2 SNEGSKA come from the germline V gene (reference sequence). V lost 6 bases and J 11 bases, leaving 16 bases between the germline ends. The CDR3 consists of 11 residues. CDR3 protein: CSAIVPWEAFF. In DNA form, the CDR3 reads TGCAGTGCCATAGTCCCCTGGGAGGCTTTCTTT.